This TCR beta chain was observed in a study of blood T cell repertoires in COVID-19. This CDR3 is 13 amino acids long. The V end was cut by 2 bases, the J end by 7 bases, with 11 bases between. Per the germline V gene, CDR1 is KGHSH and CDR2 is LQKENI. The method was immunoSEQ multiplex PCR; TCRdb's version includes in-frame clones alone and lacks a portion of them. The top ten clones hold 3.5% to 5% of a sample with over 110,000 clones, over 75% of them seen once. The chain has TRBV18 and TRBJ1-2; maybe TRBD1 (6 bases). The source of this sequence is a man aged 50-59 years in a cohort exposed to, infected with or recovered from COVID-19 (not recorded which). Sequencing used PBMCs or T cells enriched from blood (not recorded which). The CDR3 DNA sequence: TGTGCCAGCTCACCAGACAGGAATGGTGGCTACACCTTC. This codes for CASSPDRNGGYTF.